One sample yielded the 14 T cell receptor beta chains listed below, sequenced in a study of blood T cell repertoires in COVID-19 (dated by TCRdb to the early 2020s). Receptor amplification or capture employed the immunoSEQ multiplex PCR assay. TCRdb provides this immuneACCESS table in a form limited to in-frame rearrangements. Some clones are lacking; in checked studies, under half of them reflect an unresolved V gene, and why the rest are absent is not known. The table for this sample lists 250,000 to 350,000 clones; 80% to 90% of them were counted only once. The leading ten clones occupy roughly 4% of the sample. Sequenced input: PBMCs or T cells enriched from blood (not recorded which). All receptors come from a woman in her twenties or thirties who had recovered from COVID-19.

In nucleotides, the CDR3 is TGTGCCACCAGCAGAGGGGGGACAGGGGAGGAAAAACTGTTTTTT. Residues: CATSRGGTGEEKLFF. This sequence joins TRBV15 and TRBJ1-4; TRBD1 matches 10 bases. J was trimmed by 8 bases and V by 1 base; bases with no gene match: 4. Germline V gene data show CDR1 as LNHNV and CDR2 as YYDKDF (reference sequence). CDR3 length: 15 amino acids.

The rearrangement uses TRBV15 and TRBJ2-3, with D perhaps TRBD2 (5 bases). The V end was cut by 2 bases, the J end by 0 bases, with 15 bases between. The CDR3 covers 17 residues. Germline V gene sequence: CDR1 LNHNV, CDR2 YYDKDF (reference sequence). CDR3 nucleotides: TGTGCCACCAGCAGATTGGAAGAGGGCACTAGCACAGATACGCAGTATTTT. It yields the protein CATSRLEEGTSTDTQYF.

This clone was observed a handful of times. The rearrangement joins TRBV25-1 to TRBJ2-2; 11 bases are a match to TRBD2. The CDR3 length is 15 residues. Looked up from germline, CDR1 is MGHDK and CDR2 is SYGVNS. V shed 3 bases and J 5 bases; nucleotides not matched to a gene: 2. The CDR3 DNA reads as TGTGCCAGCAGTGATATAGCGGGAGGGACCGGGGAGCTGTTTTTT. Translating gives CASSDIAGGTGELFF.

V gene TRBV28 combines with J gene TRBJ1-2; no clear D. V was clipped by 5 bases and J by 4 bases, with 8 bases between them. Germline V gene sequence: CDR1 MDHEN, CDR2 SYDVKM. The CDR3 is 12 amino acids. CDR3 region: CASSPGTYGYTF. For the CDR3, the DNA is TGTGCCAGCAGTCCTGGCACCTATGGCTACACCTTC.

This chain joins TRBV5-1 and TRBJ2-3; 9 bases align to TRBD2. The length of the CDR3 is 16 residues. Germline CDR1 and CDR2: SGHRS and YFSETQ. With 1 base clipped from V and 3 bases from J, the junction kept 6 bases outside the gene matches. The CDR3, as DNA: TGCGCCAGCAGCTTGACAGTGGCGGGAGGGACAGATACGCAGTATTTT. Its protein product is CASSLTVAGGTDTQYF. Full variable domain (rest looked up from reference TRBV5-1 and TRBJ2-3): KAGVTQTPRYLIKTRGQQVTLSCSPISGHRSVSWYQQTPGQGLQFLFEYFSETQRNKGNFPGRFSGRQFSNSRSEMNVSTLELGDSALYLCASSLTVAGGTDTQYFGPGTRLTVL.

V usage is TRBV4-1 and J usage is TRBJ2-7, with D unclear. There are 15 residues in the CDR3. In germline, CDR1 is MGHRA, CDR2 YSYEKL. V was clipped by 3 bases and J by 2 bases, with 14 bases between them. CDR3 nucleotides: TGCGCCAGCAGCCATCGTGGCTTAGCCGCCTACGAGCAGTACTTC. This gives the protein CASSHRGLAAYEQYF.

This clone was picked up a small number of times. The chain joins TRBV28 to TRBJ1-3, with a weak D call TRBD1 (5 bases). Trimming cost V 6 bases and J 1 base, with 7 bases left between them. In germline, CDR1 is MDHEN, CDR2 SYDVKM. The CDR3 length is 13 residues. CDR3 sequence: CASRGQSGNTIYF. In nucleotides, the CDR3 is TGTGCCAGCAGAGGACAATCTGGAAACACCATATATTTT. The full variable domain, its missing parts supplied by reference TRBV28 and TRBJ1-3, is DVKVTQSSRYLVKRTGEKVFLECVQDMDHENMFWYRQDPGLGLRLIYFSYDVKMKEKGDIPEGYSVSREKKERFSLILESASTNQTSMYLCASRGQSGNTIYFGEGSWLTVV.

This clone has only a few counts. The chain recombines TRBV28 with TRBJ2-1; D may be TRBD2 (6 bases). Trimming took 10 bases from V and 4 from J, leaving 14 bases between them. CDR3 length: 13 residues. Germline V gene lookup returns CDR1 MDHEN and CDR2 SYDVKM. The CDR3 reads CATFGSGYNEQFF. CDR3 bases: TGTGCCACCTTTGGTAGCGGATACAATGAGCAGTTCTTC.

In its sample, this clone was seen once. This sequence joins TRBV12-3 or TRBV12-4 and TRBJ2-7; D is possibly TRBD2 (5 bases). CDR3 length equals 11 residues. With 2 bases removed from V and 9 bases from J, the gap between germline ends came to 8 bases. CDR3 region: CASSLSGGQYF. The CDR3 DNA follows: TGTGCCAGCAGTTTAAGCGGCGGGCAGTACTTC.

The chain links TRBV19 to TRBJ1-3; D is ambiguous. There are 16 residues in the CDR3. V lost 0 bases and J lost 1, with 10 bases in between. Germline V CDR1 and CDR2: LNHDA, SQIVND (reference sequence). CDR3: CASSIDLAGSGNTIYF. CDR3 DNA: TGTGCCAGTAGTATAGATCTGGCGGGATCTGGAAACACCATATATTTT. The variable domain in full, with the rest retrieved from reference TRBV19 and TRBJ1-3, is DGGITQSPKYLFRKEGQNVTLSCEQNLNHDAMYWYRQDPGQGLRLIYYSQIVNDFQKGDIAEGYSVSREKKESFPLTVTSAQKNPTAFYLCASSIDLAGSGNTIYFGEGSWLTVV.

The chain recombines TRBV5-1 with TRBJ1-5, with 7 nucleotides matching TRBD1. Germline trimming cut 4 bases from V and 4 bases from J; bases unmatched to any gene: 5. Germline V lookup: CDR1 SGHRS, CDR2 YFSETQ. The CDR3 consists of 14 residues. For the CDR3, the DNA is TGCGCCAGCAGCAGGACAGGCCTGAATCAGCCCCAGCATTTT. Translation: CASSRTGLNQPQHF.

The table lists this clone with a count of one. CDR3 nucleotide sequence: TGTGCCAGCACTCGTAATCCACAGGGGAGCAATCAGCCCCAGCATTTT. Its protein product is CASTRNPQGSNQPQHF. The chain carries TRBV19 and TRBJ1-5; 7 positions match TRBD1. The J segment lost 1 base and the V segment lost 9 bases, leaving 12 bases of the junction unmatched. CDR3 length: 16 amino acids. The V gene's germline CDR1 is LNHDA and CDR2 SQIVND (reference sequence).

This chain uses TRBV28 with TRBJ1-2, with 9 bases identical to TRBD1. With 2 bases clipped from V and 7 bases from J, the junction kept 2 bases outside the gene matches. This CDR3 has 13 residues. Germline V gives CDR1 MDHEN, CDR2 SYDVKM. The CDR3 region has the DNA TGTGCCAGCAGTTTAGGGACAGGGTCTGGCTACACCTTC. The encoded protein is CASSLGTGSGYTF.

The chain links TRBV25-1 to TRBJ1-2, with TRBD1 matching 7 bases. Unmatched junction bases numbered 14, after V lost 3 bases and J lost 7 bases. This CDR3 region has 16 residues. CDR1 and CDR2 from the germline V gene are MGHDK and SYGVNS. The CDR3: CASSDWDSGGYRGYTF. CDR3 DNA: TGTGCCAGCAGTGATTGGGACAGCGGGGGATATCGTGGCTACACCTTC.